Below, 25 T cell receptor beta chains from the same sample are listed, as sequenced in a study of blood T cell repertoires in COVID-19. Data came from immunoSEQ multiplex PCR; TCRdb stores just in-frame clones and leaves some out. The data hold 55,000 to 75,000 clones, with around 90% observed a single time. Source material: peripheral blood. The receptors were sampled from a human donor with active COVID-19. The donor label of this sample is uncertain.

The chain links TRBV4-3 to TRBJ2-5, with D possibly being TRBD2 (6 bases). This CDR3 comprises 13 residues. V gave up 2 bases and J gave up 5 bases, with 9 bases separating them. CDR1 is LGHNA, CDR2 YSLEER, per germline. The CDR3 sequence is CASSQTSRETQYF. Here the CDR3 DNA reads TGCGCCAGCAGCCAAACTAGCAGGGAGACCCAGTACTTC.

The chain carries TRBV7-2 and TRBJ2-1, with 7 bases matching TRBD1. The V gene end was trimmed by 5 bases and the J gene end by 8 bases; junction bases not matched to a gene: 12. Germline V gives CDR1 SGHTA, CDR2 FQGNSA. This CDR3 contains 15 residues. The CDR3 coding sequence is TGTGCCAGCAGCCCCGGACAGGTAATCGGCGATGAGCAGTTCTTC. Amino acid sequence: CASSPGQVIGDEQFF.

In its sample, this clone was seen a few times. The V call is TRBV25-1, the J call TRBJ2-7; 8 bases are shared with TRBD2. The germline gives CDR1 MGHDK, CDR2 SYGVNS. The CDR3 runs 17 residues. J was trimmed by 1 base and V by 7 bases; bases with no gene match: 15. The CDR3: CASTPGTAASGSYEQYF. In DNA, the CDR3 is TGTGCCAGCACCCCCGGTACGGCGGCTAGCGGGTCCTACGAGCAGTACTTC.

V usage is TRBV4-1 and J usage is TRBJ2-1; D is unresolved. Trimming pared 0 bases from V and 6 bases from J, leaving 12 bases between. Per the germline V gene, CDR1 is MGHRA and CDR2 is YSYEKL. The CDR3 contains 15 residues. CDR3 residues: CASSQESPSVNEQFF. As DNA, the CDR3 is TGCGCCAGCAGCCAAGAGAGCCCGAGCGTCAATGAGCAGTTCTTC.

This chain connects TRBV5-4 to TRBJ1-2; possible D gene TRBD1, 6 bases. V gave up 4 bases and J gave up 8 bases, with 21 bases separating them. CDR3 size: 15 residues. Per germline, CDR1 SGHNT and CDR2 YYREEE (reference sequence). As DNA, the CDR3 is TGTGCCAGCAGCCCCCAGGTTGCAGGGGCGACGGGCTACACCTTC. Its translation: CASSPQVAGATGYTF.

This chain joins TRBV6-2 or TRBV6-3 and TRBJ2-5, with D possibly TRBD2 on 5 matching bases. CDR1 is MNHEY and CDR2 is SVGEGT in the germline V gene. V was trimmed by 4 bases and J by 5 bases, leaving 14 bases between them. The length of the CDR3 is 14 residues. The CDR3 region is CASSSPGGLETQYF. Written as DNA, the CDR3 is TGTGCCAGCAGTTCCCCTGGCGGGTTGGAGACCCAGTACTTC.

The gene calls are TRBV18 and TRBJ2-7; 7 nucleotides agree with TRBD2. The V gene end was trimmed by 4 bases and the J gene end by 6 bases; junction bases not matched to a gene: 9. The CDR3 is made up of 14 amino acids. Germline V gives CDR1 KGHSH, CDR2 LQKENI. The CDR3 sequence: CASSLSSGPGEQYF. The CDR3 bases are TGTGCCAGCTCACTATCTAGCGGACCCGGCGAGCAGTACTTC.

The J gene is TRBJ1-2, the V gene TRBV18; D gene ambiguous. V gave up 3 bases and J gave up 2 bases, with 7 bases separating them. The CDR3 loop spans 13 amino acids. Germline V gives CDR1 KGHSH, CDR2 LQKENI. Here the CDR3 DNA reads TGTGCCAGCTCACCGGGCGGGAACTATGGCTACACCTTC. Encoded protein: CASSPGGNYGYTF.

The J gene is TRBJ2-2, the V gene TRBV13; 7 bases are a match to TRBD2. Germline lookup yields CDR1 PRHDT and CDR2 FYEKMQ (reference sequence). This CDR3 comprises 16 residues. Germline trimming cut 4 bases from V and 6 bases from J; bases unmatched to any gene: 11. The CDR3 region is CASSSMRGRDPGELFF. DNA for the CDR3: TGTGCCAGCAGCTCCATGAGAGGGAGGGACCCCGGGGAGCTGTTTTTT.

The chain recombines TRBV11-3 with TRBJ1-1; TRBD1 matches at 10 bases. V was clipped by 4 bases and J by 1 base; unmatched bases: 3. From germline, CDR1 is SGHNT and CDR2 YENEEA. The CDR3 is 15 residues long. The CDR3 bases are TGTGCCAGCAGCTCTGGGACAGGGGCGAACACTGAAGCTTTCTTT. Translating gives CASSSGTGANTEAFF.

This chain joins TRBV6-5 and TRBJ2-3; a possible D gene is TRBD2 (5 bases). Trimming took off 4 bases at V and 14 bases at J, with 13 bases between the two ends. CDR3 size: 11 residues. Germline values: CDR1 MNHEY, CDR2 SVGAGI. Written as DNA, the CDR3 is TGTGCCAGCAGTTTGGAGGCTCTTGGGTATTTT. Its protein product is CASSLEALGYF.

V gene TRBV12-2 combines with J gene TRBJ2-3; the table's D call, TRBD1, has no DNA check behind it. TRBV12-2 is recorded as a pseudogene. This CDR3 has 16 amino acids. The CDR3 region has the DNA TGTGCAAGTCGCTTAGCTGCGGACAGTAGCACAGATACGCAGTATTTT. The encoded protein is CASRLAADSSTDTQYF.

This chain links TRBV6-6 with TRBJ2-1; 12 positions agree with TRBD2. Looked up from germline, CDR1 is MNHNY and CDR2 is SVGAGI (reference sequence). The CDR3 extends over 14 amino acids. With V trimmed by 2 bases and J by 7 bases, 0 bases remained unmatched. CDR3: CASSYGTSGNEQFF. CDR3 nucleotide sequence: TGTGCCAGCAGTTACGGGACTAGCGGGAATGAGCAGTTCTTC.

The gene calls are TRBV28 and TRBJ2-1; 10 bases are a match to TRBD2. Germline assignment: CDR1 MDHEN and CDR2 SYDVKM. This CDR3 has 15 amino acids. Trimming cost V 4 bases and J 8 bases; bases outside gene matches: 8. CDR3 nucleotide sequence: TGTGCCAGCAGTTCGTTAGCGGGAGGAGGAGATGAGCAGTTCTTC. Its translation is CASSSLAGGGDEQFF.

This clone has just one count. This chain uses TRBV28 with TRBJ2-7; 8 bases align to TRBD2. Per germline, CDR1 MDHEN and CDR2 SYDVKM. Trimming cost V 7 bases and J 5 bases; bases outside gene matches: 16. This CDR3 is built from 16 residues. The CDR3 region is CASTLFGGAFYNEQYF. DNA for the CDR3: TGTGCCAGCACCTTATTCGGGGGGGCTTTTTATAACGAGCAGTACTTC.

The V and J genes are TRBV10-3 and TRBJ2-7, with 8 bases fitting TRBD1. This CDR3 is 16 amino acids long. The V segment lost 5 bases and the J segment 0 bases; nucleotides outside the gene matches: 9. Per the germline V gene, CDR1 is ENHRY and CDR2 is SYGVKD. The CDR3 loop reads CAISRRGQVSSYEQYF. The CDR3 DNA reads TGTGCCATCAGTAGAAGGGGACAGGTTAGCTCCTACGAGCAGTACTTC.

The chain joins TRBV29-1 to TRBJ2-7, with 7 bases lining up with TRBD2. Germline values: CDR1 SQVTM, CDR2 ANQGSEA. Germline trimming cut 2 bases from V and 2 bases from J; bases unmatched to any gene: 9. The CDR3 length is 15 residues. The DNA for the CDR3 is TGCAGCGTTGAATTTTCCGGGGAGGGGCCCTACGAGCAGTACTTC. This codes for CSVEFSGEGPYEQYF.

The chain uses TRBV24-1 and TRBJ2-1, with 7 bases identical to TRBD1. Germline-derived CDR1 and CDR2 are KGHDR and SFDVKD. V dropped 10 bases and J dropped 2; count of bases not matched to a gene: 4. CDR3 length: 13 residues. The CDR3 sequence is CATMDRPYNEQFF. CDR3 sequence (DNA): TGTGCCACGATGGACAGGCCCTACAATGAGCAGTTCTTC.

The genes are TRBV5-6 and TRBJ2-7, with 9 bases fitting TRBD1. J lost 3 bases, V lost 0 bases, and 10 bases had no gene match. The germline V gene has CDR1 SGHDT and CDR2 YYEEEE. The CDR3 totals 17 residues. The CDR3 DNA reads TGTGCCAGCAGCTTGGGGCCAGGGACAGGGCTGCACTACGAGCAGTACTTC. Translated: CASSLGPGTGLHYEQYF.

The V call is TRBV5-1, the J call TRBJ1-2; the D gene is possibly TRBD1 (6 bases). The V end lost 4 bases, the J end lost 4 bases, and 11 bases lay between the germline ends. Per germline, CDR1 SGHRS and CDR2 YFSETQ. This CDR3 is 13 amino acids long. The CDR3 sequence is CASSQRTAYGYTF. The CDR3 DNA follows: TGCGCCAGCAGCCAAAGGACAGCCTATGGCTACACCTTC.

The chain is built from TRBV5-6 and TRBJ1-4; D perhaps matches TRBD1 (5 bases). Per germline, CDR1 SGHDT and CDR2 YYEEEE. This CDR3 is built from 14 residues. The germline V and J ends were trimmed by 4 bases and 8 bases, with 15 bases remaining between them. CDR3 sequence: CASSRGTGQEKLFF. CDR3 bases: TGTGCCAGCAGCCGCGGGACGGGCCAGGAAAAACTGTTTTTT.

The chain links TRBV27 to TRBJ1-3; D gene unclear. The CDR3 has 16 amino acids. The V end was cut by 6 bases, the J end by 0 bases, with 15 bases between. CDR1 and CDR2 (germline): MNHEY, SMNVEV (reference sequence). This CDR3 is CASSLTVQSSGNTIYF. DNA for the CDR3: TGTGCCAGCAGCCTAACCGTACAGAGCTCTGGAAACACCATATATTTT.

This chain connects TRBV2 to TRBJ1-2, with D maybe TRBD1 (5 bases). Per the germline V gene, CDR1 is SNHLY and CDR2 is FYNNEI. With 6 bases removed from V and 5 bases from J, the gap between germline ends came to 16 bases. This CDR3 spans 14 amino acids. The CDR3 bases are TGTGCCAGCAGCGCCGGGACTTTCCTTTATGGCTACACCTTC. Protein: CASSAGTFLYGYTF. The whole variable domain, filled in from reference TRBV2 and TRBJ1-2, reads EPEVTQTPSHQVTQMGQEVILRCVPISNHLYFYWYRQILGQKVEFLVSFYNNEISEKSEIFDDQFSVERPDGSNFTLKIRSTKLEDSAMYFCASSAGTFLYGYTFGSGTRLTVV.

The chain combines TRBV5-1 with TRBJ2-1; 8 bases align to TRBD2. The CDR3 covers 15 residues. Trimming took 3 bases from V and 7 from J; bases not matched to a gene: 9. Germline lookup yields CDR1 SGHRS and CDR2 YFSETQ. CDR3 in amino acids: CASSSGPGGPNEQFF. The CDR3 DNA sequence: TGCGCCAGCAGCTCAGGTCCGGGGGGGCCGAATGAGCAGTTCTTC.

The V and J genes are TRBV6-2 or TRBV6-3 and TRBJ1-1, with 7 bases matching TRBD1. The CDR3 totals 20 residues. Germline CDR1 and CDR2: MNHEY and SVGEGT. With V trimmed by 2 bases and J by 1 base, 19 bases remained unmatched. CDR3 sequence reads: CASSYPYSGTALLPNTEAFF. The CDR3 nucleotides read TGTGCCAGCAGTTACCCATATTCCGGGACAGCCTTACTACCGAACACTGAAGCTTTCTTT.